This section outlines one T cell receptor beta chain sequence together with its context. Antigen specificity is unknown. By quantitative 5'-RACE with molecular barcodes, the TCR beta libraries were made. TCRdb reprocessed the 5' RACE reads via MiXCR and lists one record per CDR3 protein. The sample yields some 840,000 distinct CDR3 sequences, 12% seen once. The data derive from a study of CD8 T cells in ankylosing spondylitis. Germline-derived CDR1 and CDR2 are LNHDA and SQIVND (reference sequence). The CDR3 contains 14 residues. V shed 6 bases, J shed 2 bases, and the junction held 3 bases outside the gene matches. Overall study findings and caveats: In ankylosing spondylitis blood, a motif of roughly 8 highly homologous TCR beta variants appeared characteristic. Some of the motif variants had earlier been found in reactive arthritis patients' fluid and blood. There was reportedly significant enrichment of clones that were disease-linked in matched ankylosing spondylitis synovial fluid.

Sequenced input: blood, either unsorted or a sorted T cell fraction (not recorded which). The origin of this receptor is a male donor with ankylosing spondylitis. The V gene is TRBV19, the J gene TRBJ2-4; 8 bases agree with TRBD2. CDR3 residues: CASRNSGTKNIQYF. DNA for the CDR3: TGTGCCAGTAGAAATAGCGGGACCAAAAACATTCAGTACTTC.